This TCR beta chain was recorded in a study of blood T cell repertoires in COVID-19. This clone was recorded only once. Per the germline V gene, CDR1 is GTSNPN and CDR2 is SVGIG (reference sequence). The CDR3 is made up of 13 amino acids. V lost 3 bases and J lost 5, with 14 bases in between. Data came from immunoSEQ multiplex PCR; TCRdb stores just in-frame clones and leaves some out. The table has about 400,000 clones, roughly 86% seen once. This rearrangement joins TRBV30 to TRBJ2-7; possibly TRBD2 for D (5 bases). The clonotype originates from a woman aged 40-49 years with acute COVID-19. What was sequenced was PBMCs or T cells enriched from blood (not recorded which). CDR3 bases: TGTGCCTGGAGGGTACGAGGGCAAGACGAGCAGTACTTC. Protein: CAWRVRGQDEQYF.